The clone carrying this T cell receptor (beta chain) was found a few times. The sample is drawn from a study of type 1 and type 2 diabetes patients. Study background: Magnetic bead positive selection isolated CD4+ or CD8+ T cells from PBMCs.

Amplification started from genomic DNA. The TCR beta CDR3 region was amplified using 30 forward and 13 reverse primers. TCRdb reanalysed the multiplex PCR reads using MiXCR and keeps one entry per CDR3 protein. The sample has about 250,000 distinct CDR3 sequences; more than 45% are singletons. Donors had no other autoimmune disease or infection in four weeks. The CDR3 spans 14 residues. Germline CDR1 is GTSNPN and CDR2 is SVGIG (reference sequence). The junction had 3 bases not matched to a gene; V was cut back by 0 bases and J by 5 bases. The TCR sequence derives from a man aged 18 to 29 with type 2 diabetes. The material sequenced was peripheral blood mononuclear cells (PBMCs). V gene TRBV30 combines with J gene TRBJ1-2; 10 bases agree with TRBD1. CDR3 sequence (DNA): TGTGCCTGGAGTGTAAAGGGACAGGGGTATGGCTACACCTTC. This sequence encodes CAWSVKGQGYGYTF.